This T cell receptor beta chain was identified during a study of PD-1 blockade in classical Hodgkin lymphoma. Profiled with immunoSEQ multiplex PCR; TCRdb holds only in-frame clones, not every one. This sample carries 20,000 to 30,000 clones, 69% of them seen once, and the ten largest clones take approximately 3.4%. The study, taken as a whole, reports: Similar baseline diversity was found in complete responders and newly diagnosed patients.

Relapse after autologous stem cell transplantation occurred in every patient, and brentuximab vedotin exposure varied. Worth noting for this clone: Its cognate antigen is unknown.

Germline assignment: CDR1 MDHEN and CDR2 SYDVKM. The CDR3 covers 14 residues. V was clipped by 1 base and J by 7 bases, with 10 bases between them. The sequence was collected from a human donor with classical Hodgkin lymphoma. The gene calls are TRBV28 and TRBJ2-2; D call uncertain. The material was peripheral blood mononuclear cells (PBMCs), obtained at baseline. The CDR3, as DNA: TGTGCCAGCAGTTTATCCGGTGGTGACGGGGAGCTGTTTTTT. It translates to CASSLSGGDGELFF. The full variable domain, with the rest looked up from reference TRBV28 and TRBJ2-2, is DVKVTQSSRYLVKRTGEKVFLECVQDMDHENMFWYRQDPGLGLRLIYFSYDVKMKEKGDIPEGYSVSREKKERFSLILESASTNQTSMYLCASSLSGGDGELFFGEGSRLTVL.